The clone carrying this T cell receptor beta chain showed up just a few times. Its antigen is currently unknown. The junction does not match germline at one end; this may be a read error. Amplifying from RNA transcripts, the study obtained TCR beta CDR3 regions. Investigators did first-round RT-PCR with HTBI primers, then second-round multiplex PCR. One entry per CDR3 protein results from TCRdb running MiXCR on the multiplex PCR reads. The sample carries 1 million to 1.3 million distinct CDR3 sequences, roughly two fifths recorded once. Germline V gene data show CDR1 as LGHNA and CDR2 as YSLEER. This CDR3 has 14 residues. The sample comes from a study of Graves' ophthalmopathy and Graves' hyperthyroidism. Study findings and constraints: Discriminating ophthalmopathy from stable hyperthyroidism, a 13-signature model attained a sensitivity of under 90% and a specificity of roughly 81%.

The V and J genes are TRBV4-3 and TRBJ1-5, with D possibly TRBD1 on 5 matching bases. Sequenced input: peripheral blood or thyroid tissue (not recorded which). This sequence originates from an adult man with Graves' hyperthyroidism. CDR3 coding DNA: TGCGCCAGCAGCCGGGGGACGGGCAATCCGCCCCAGCATTTT. It codes for CASSRGTGNPPQHF.